Listed here are 21 T cell receptor beta chains from one sample, sequenced in a study of blood T cell repertoires in COVID-19. Here immunoSEQ multiplex PCR was the method, and the copy in TCRdb shows in-frame clones only, minus some. The sample lists some 120,000 clones, around 81% seen once, with about an eighth in the top ten. Sequencing was done on a sample of peripheral blood. Every receptor here comes from a man in his fifties or sixties with acute or convalescent COVID-19.

This chain uses TRBV6-5 with TRBJ1-6, with TRBD1 matching over 8 bases. Germline CDR1 MNHEY, CDR2 SVGAGI. CDR3 length: 15 amino acids. Trimming removed 0 bases from V and 8 bases from J; junction bases left unmatched: 3. CDR3 loop: CASSYSGQGYSPLHF. The CDR3 nucleotides are TGTGCCAGCAGTTACTCTGGACAGGGATATTCACCCCTCCACTTT.

The chain recombines TRBV20-1 with TRBJ2-4; D ambiguous. The CDR3 has 11 amino acids. Deletions cut 3 bases from V and 3 bases from J, with 3 bases between. Germline V gene sequence: CDR1 DFQATT, CDR2 SNEGSKA (reference sequence). The CDR3 spells CSASLKNIQYF. The CDR3, as DNA: TGCAGTGCTAGCCTCAAAAACATTCAGTACTTC.

The chain recombines TRBV19 with TRBJ1-1; TRBD1 agrees at 7 bases. CDR3 length equals 16 residues. The trim removed 0 bases at V and 0 bases at J, leaving 4 bases unmatched. Germline V CDR1 and CDR2: LNHDA, SQIVND (reference sequence). The chain's CDR3 is CASSIDPGQMNTEAFF. CDR3 in DNA: TGTGCCAGTAGTATAGATCCGGGACAGATGAACACTGAAGCTTTCTTT. Variable domain in full (rest from reference TRBV19 and TRBJ1-1): DGGITQSPKYLFRKEGQNVTLSCEQNLNHDAMYWYRQDPGQGLRLIYYSQIVNDFQKGDIAEGYSVSREKKESFPLTVTSAQKNPTAFYLCASSIDPGQMNTEAFFGQGTRLTVV.

This chain uses TRBV2 with TRBJ1-5; perhaps TRBD1 as D (6 bases). CDR1 is SNHLY and CDR2 is FYNNEI in the germline V gene. V lost 6 bases and J lost 0, with 12 bases in between. The CDR3 sequence is 15 residues long. The CDR3 region is CASRTGTTSNQPQHF. The CDR3 DNA reads as TGTGCCAGCAGGACCGGGACAACTAGCAATCAGCCCCAGCATTTT.

The chain recombines TRBV27 with TRBJ2-6, with TRBD1 matching over 9 bases. CDR1 and CDR2 from the germline V gene are MNHEY and SMNVEV (reference sequence). This CDR3 is built from 16 residues. V gave up 2 bases and J gave up 2 bases; unmatched junction bases: 1. The chain's CDR3 is CASSLRTGAGANVLTF. CDR3 DNA sequence: TGTGCCAGCAGTTTACGGACAGGGGCTGGGGCCAACGTCCTGACTTTC.

The rearrangement links TRBV28 to TRBJ1-1, with D unclear. Looked up from germline, CDR1 is MDHEN and CDR2 is SYDVKM. This CDR3 region has 12 residues. V lost 6 bases and J 6 bases, leaving 11 bases between the germline ends. Here the CDR3 reads CASRSVSAEAFF. The CDR3 nucleotides read TGTGCCAGCAGATCGGTTTCGGCTGAAGCTTTCTTT.

This clone has a handful of counts. The chain joins TRBV9 to TRBJ2-2; no reliable D call. Trimming cost V 4 bases and J 0 bases, with 13 bases left between them. The CDR3 is made up of 16 amino acids. CDR1 is SGDLS, CDR2 YYNGEE, per germline. This CDR3 reads CASSPRISANTGELFF. The DNA of the CDR3 is TGTGCCAGCAGCCCAAGAATAAGCGCGAACACCGGGGAGCTGTTTTTT. The complete variable domain, with remaining parts taken from reference TRBV9 and TRBJ2-2, reads DSGVTQTPKHLITATGQRVTLRCSPRSGDLSVYWYQQSLDQGLQFLIQYYNGEERAKGNILERFSAQQFPDLHSELNLSSLELGDSALYFCASSPRISANTGELFFGEGSRLTVL.

The chain couples TRBV28 to TRBJ2-5; 8 nucleotides line up with TRBD1. Losses at the gene ends were 7 bases for V and 1 base for J; bases not matched to a gene: 8. The CDR3 length is 15 residues. CDR1 is MDHEN, CDR2 SYDVKM, per germline. The CDR3 coding sequence is TGTGCCAGCACCCCGTACAGGGGGTCCCAAGAGACCCAGTACTTC. This gives the protein CASTPYRGSQETQYF.

V usage is TRBV28 and J usage is TRBJ1-1; the match to TRBD1 covers 9 bases. This CDR3 contains 14 residues. V lost 6 bases, J lost 3 bases, and 5 bases stayed unmatched. Germline V gene data show CDR1 as MDHEN and CDR2 as SYDVKM. DNA for the CDR3: TGTGCCAGCAGCCCGGGACAGGGAGACACTGAAGCTTTCTTT. It specifies CASSPGQGDTEAFF.

The V call is TRBV28, the J call TRBJ1-5; 9 bases map to TRBD1. The junction had 14 bases not matched to a gene; V was cut back by 6 bases and J by 2 bases. The CDR3 totals 18 residues. Germline CDR1 and CDR2: MDHEN and SYDVKM. CDR3 region: CASRPYPGTGWGNQPQHF. The CDR3 bases are TGTGCCAGCAGGCCGTACCCCGGGACAGGGTGGGGCAATCAGCCCCAGCATTTT.

This chain joins TRBV15 and TRBJ2-1, with 7 bases that match TRBD1. Per germline, CDR1 LNHNV and CDR2 YYDKDF (reference sequence). Trimming at V came to 1 base and at J to 3 bases, leaving 6 bases not matched to a gene. CDR3 length: 16 residues. The DNA of the CDR3 is TGTGCCACCAGCAGAGGTCGGACAGGAGACTACAATGAGCAGTTCTTC. Its translation: CATSRGRTGDYNEQFF.

The gene calls are TRBV19 and TRBJ1-5, with D possibly matching TRBD1 (6 bases). This CDR3 region has 19 residues. The V gene's germline CDR1 is LNHDA and CDR2 SQIVND (reference sequence). Trimming took 5 bases from V and 2 from J, leaving 25 bases between them. CDR3 region: CASSPLGGLPRGGNQPQHF. The DNA of the CDR3 is TGTGCCAGTAGTCCCCTGGGGGGGCTCCCCCGTGGAGGCAATCAGCCCCAGCATTTT.

This clone was observed many times. This chain links TRBV4-1 with TRBJ2-7, with 13 bases aligning to TRBD2. The CDR3 spans 16 residues. V lost 5 bases, J lost 1 base, and 5 bases stayed unmatched. CDR1 and CDR2 from the germline V gene are MGHRA and YSYEKL. CDR3 loop: CASSARTSGGSYEQYF. CDR3 nucleotides: TGCGCCAGCAGCGCCCGGACTAGCGGGGGATCCTACGAGCAGTACTTC.

The chain joins TRBV5-4 to TRBJ2-1; tentative D call: TRBD2 (5 bases). The germline V gene has CDR1 SGHNT and CDR2 YYREEE (reference sequence). There are 16 residues in the CDR3. V lost 0 bases and J 0 bases, leaving 10 bases between the germline ends. The CDR3 bases are TGTGCCAGCAGCTTGGCCAGCGGACGCTCCTACAATGAGCAGTTCTTC. Translating gives CASSLASGRSYNEQFF.

The chain is built from TRBV18 and TRBJ2-1, with 13 bases fitting TRBD2. Per the germline V gene, CDR1 is KGHSH and CDR2 is LQKENI. The CDR3 sequence is 15 residues long. The V gene end was trimmed by 4 bases and the J gene end by 4 bases; junction bases not matched to a gene: 1. The DNA for the CDR3 is TGTGCCAGCTCACAACTAGCGGGAGGGTACAATGAGCAGTTCTTC. Protein sequence: CASSQLAGGYNEQFF.

This chain joins TRBV18 and TRBJ1-2; the D is unclear. Germline values: CDR1 KGHSH, CDR2 LQKENI. The V end was cut by 4 bases, the J end by 7 bases, with 16 bases between. This CDR3 spans 14 amino acids. In DNA form, the CDR3 reads TGTGCCAGCTCACACCGAGACCCAGGCCGTGGCTACACCTTC. It codes for CASSHRDPGRGYTF.

In its sample, this clone was seen a few times. CDR3 protein: CATSAPYYREVNEKLFF. In nucleotides, the CDR3 is TGTGCCACCAGTGCCCCCTACTACAGGGAAGTAAACGAAAAACTGTTTTTT. The chain uses TRBV24-1 and TRBJ1-4, with TRBD1 as a possible D gene (6 bases). The CDR3 has 17 residues. Germline V CDR1 and CDR2: KGHDR, SFDVKD. Trimming stripped 5 bases from V and 8 bases from J, with 23 bases between.

V and J are TRBV11-2 and TRBJ1-5; D call uncertain. The CDR3 totals 13 residues. Germline-derived CDR1 and CDR2 are SGHAT and FQNNGV. V lost 2 bases and J lost 7, with 9 bases in between. This chain's CDR3 is CASSLWAGQPQHF. For the CDR3, the DNA is TGTGCCAGCAGCTTATGGGCCGGCCAGCCCCAGCATTTT.

The rearrangement links TRBV24-1 to TRBJ2-2, with a weak D call TRBD2 (5 bases). CDR3 length equals 13 residues. Trimming removed 8 bases at V and 1 base at J, with 7 bases between. The germline gives CDR1 KGHDR, CDR2 SFDVKD. This CDR3 is CATTEGNTGELFF. The CDR3, as DNA: TGTGCCACCACCGAGGGGAACACCGGGGAGCTGTTTTTT.

This rearrangement joins TRBV7-6 to TRBJ2-2; tentative D call: TRBD1 (5 bases). The CDR3 consists of 16 residues. Looked up from germline, CDR1 is SGHVS and CDR2 is FNYEAQ. V lost 1 base, J lost 2 bases, and 11 bases lay in between. CDR3 residues: CASSLVAQGNTGELFF. DNA for the CDR3: TGTGCCAGCAGCTTAGTAGCTCAGGGAAACACCGGGGAGCTGTTTTTT. The complete variable domain, with remaining parts taken from reference TRBV7-6 and TRBJ2-2, reads GAGVSQSPRYKVTKRGQDVALRCDPISGHVSLYWYRQALGQGPEFLTYFNYEAQQDKSGLPNDRFSAERPEGSISTLTIQRTEQRDSAMYRCASSLVAQGNTGELFFGEGSRLTVL.

The genes are TRBV5-1 and TRBJ1-4; 10 bases line up with TRBD1. The germline V gene has CDR1 SGHRS and CDR2 YFSETQ. The V and J ends lost 1 base and 6 bases, in that order; junction bases with no gene match: 3. This CDR3 contains 15 residues. As DNA, the CDR3 is TGCGCCAGCAGCTTGCTGACAGGGGGCGATGAAAAACTGTTTTTT. Residues: CASSLLTGGDEKLFF.